The 18 T cell receptor beta chains below come from one sample, sequenced in a study of T cell repertoires in cytomegalovirus infection. What these receptors recognize is not known. TCRdb analysed the reads with MiXCR anew, one entry per CDR3 protein. The sample comprises about 920,000 distinct CDR3 sequences, 30% to 40% of which are singletons, and over 12% rests with the top ten. The sequences come from cultured CD8+ T cells from PBMCs, collected from culture after CMV antigen stimulation. The receptors shown here come from a human donor in good health (CMV status not recorded). Some clones in this sample may be carry-over from other donors' samples.

This chain joins TRBV6-8 and TRBJ1-2; the D is unclear. Trimming left V 2 bases short and J 4 bases short, with 11 bases between. The CDR3 spans 14 residues. The germline V gene has CDR1 MNHGY and CDR2 SAAAGT. CDR3 nucleotide sequence: TGTGCCAGCAGTTACACCGGGGAGGCCTATGGCTACACCTTC. It translates to CASSYTGEAYGYTF.

This clonotype came up many times. V gene TRBV27 combines with J gene TRBJ1-5; D gene uncertain. The CDR3 contains 14 residues. Germline lookup yields CDR1 MNHEY and CDR2 SMNVEV (reference sequence). V lost 5 bases and J lost 0, with 8 bases in between. The CDR3 loop reads CASSPRISNQPQHF. The CDR3 DNA reads as TGTGCCAGCAGTCCGAGGATTAGCAATCAGCCCCAGCATTTT.

This chain connects TRBV7-8 to TRBJ2-4, with unresolved D. Germline loops: CDR1 SGHVS, CDR2 FQNEAQ. The germline V and J ends were trimmed by 3 bases and 2 bases, with 14 bases remaining between them. This CDR3 is built from 16 residues. The CDR3 DNA reads TGTGCCAGCAGCTTGCGGAGCGAGACACCCAAAAACATTCAGTACTTC. This codes for CASSLRSETPKNIQYF.

Ten or more counts support this clonotype. The chain is built from TRBV6-1 and TRBJ1-4; D is undetermined. Germline V gene data show CDR1 as MNHNS and CDR2 as SASEGT. V gave up 0 bases and J gave up 1 base, with 12 bases separating them. The CDR3 totals 17 residues. The CDR3 loop is CASSEASYSGTNEKLFF. As DNA, the CDR3 is TGTGCCAGCAGTGAAGCGAGCTACTCGGGAACTAATGAAAAACTGTTTTTT.

This clonotype was detected ten times or more. The rearrangement joins TRBV7-9 to TRBJ1-2; D is ambiguous. CDR3 size: 14 residues. Germline CDR1 SEHNR, CDR2 FQNEAQ (reference sequence). V was shortened by 4 bases and J by 0 bases, with 9 bases between the two germline ends. CDR3 region: CASSSATANYGYTF. The CDR3 coding sequence is TGTGCCAGCAGCTCCGCTACAGCTAACTATGGCTACACCTTC.

This clonotype was counted a few times. This rearrangement joins TRBV24-1 to TRBJ1-6; 8 bases match TRBD1. V lost 2 bases to trimming and J lost 3 bases; unmatched junction nucleotides: 8. Germline CDR1 reads KGHDR; CDR2 reads SFDVKD. This CDR3 has 18 amino acids. The CDR3 sequence is CATSDSEGTGIYNSPLHF. CDR3 nucleotides: TGTGCCACCAGTGATTCGGAAGGGACAGGCATCTATAATTCACCCCTCCACTTT.

A few counts support this clonotype. This rearrangement joins TRBV27 to TRBJ1-6; weak D call: TRBD1 (5 bases). The V end was cut by 4 bases, the J end by 4 bases, with 14 bases between. CDR3 length: 16 residues. Germline lookup yields CDR1 MNHEY and CDR2 SMNVEV (reference sequence). This CDR3 reads CASSYLQGGYNSPLHF. DNA of the CDR3: TGTGCCAGCAGTTACCTCCAGGGTGGATATAATTCACCCCTCCACTTT.

This clonotype was found many times. This chain's CDR3 is CASGAAGGLADTQYF. The CDR3 nucleotides are TGTGCCAGCGGGGCGGCGGGGGGGCTTGCAGATACGCAGTATTTT. The rearrangement uses TRBV6-1 and TRBJ2-3; 9 bases agree with TRBD2. Looked up from germline, CDR1 is MNHNS and CDR2 is SASEGT. J was trimmed by 4 bases and V by 8 bases; bases with no gene match: 10. The CDR3 sequence is 15 residues long.

This chain connects TRBV28 to TRBJ2-6, with 10 bases aligning to TRBD1. The germline gives CDR1 MDHEN, CDR2 SYDVKM. The CDR3 has 19 residues. J was trimmed by 6 bases and V by 8 bases; bases with no gene match: 19. CDR3 sequence: CASLPSPGQGPHVANVLTF. The CDR3 coding sequence is TGTGCCAGCCTTCCCTCTCCGGGACAGGGGCCTCATGTGGCCAACGTCCTGACTTTC. The full variable domain, rest sourced from reference TRBV28 and TRBJ2-6, is DVKVTQSSRYLVKRTGEKVFLECVQDMDHENMFWYRQDPGLGLRLIYFSYDVKMKEKGDIPEGYSVSREKKERFSLILESASTNQTSMYLCASLPSPGQGPHVANVLTFGAGSRLTVL.

The sample holds a few counts of this clonotype. The chain carries TRBV28 and TRBJ1-4; a possible D gene is TRBD1 (5 bases). This CDR3 region has 14 residues. In germline, CDR1 is MDHEN, CDR2 SYDVKM. The V gene lost 4 bases and the J gene lost 2 bases, with 8 bases spanning the gap. DNA for the CDR3: TGTGCCAGCAGTTCTTGGGACACTAATGAAAAACTGTTTTTT. It codes for CASSSWDTNEKLFF.

Regarding this clonotype: A much larger clone differs by one base, so this may be a read error. The V gene is TRBV7-6, the J gene TRBJ2-2; D unclear. The CDR3 totals 12 residues. The V gene's germline CDR1 is SGHVS and CDR2 FNYEAQ. DNA for the CDR3: TGTGCCAGCAACTTAGATCCCGGGGAGCTGTTTTTT. It codes for CASNLDPGELFF.

This clonotype has only a few counts. The CDR3 DNA reads as TGTGCCAGCAGCTATCGCGGACAGGGGGCCTACGAGCAGTACTTC. Translating gives CASSYRGQGAYEQYF. The V and J genes are TRBV7-2 and TRBJ2-7, with 10 bases aligning to TRBD1. The CDR3 consists of 15 residues. J was trimmed by 2 bases and V by 4 bases; bases with no gene match: 5. Germline loops: CDR1 SGHTA, CDR2 FQGNSA.

The chain employs TRBV7-6 and TRBJ1-5; no clear D gene. The CDR3 totals 16 residues. Trimming shortened V by 7 bases and J by 0 bases, and 16 bases separated the two germline ends. Germline V lookup: CDR1 SGHVS, CDR2 FNYEAQ. This CDR3 reads CASNSETTVSNQPQHF. The CDR3 DNA sequence: TGTGCCAGCAACTCCGAGACAACAGTTAGCAATCAGCCCCAGCATTTT.

The sample holds a few counts of this clonotype. The chain couples TRBV28 to TRBJ1-6; TRBD1 might be the D (5 bases). This CDR3 comprises 15 residues. The germline V gene encodes CDR1 MDHEN and CDR2 SYDVKM. V lost 7 bases and J 5 bases, leaving 15 bases between the germline ends. CDR3: CASTWGGSDNSPLHF. CDR3 nucleotide sequence: TGTGCCAGCACCTGGGGGGGGTCAGATAATTCACCCCTCCACTTT.

This sequence joins TRBV4-1 and TRBJ1-1; unclear D gene. V lost 8 bases, J lost 4 bases, and 35 bases lay in between. Germline V gene lookup returns CDR1 MGHRA and CDR2 YSYEKL. The CDR3 loop spans 20 amino acids. Written as DNA, the CDR3 is TGCGCCAGCTTTAGGACCGCTGAGTCCCTTGAACTTGAGGTGGGCACTGAAGCTTTCTTT. It encodes CASFRTAESLELEVGTEAFF.

The chain uses TRBV19 and TRBJ1-2; the match to TRBD1 covers 11 bases. Germline V gene data show CDR1 as LNHDA and CDR2 as SQIVND (reference sequence). The V and J ends lost 4 bases and 7 bases, in that order; junction bases with no gene match: 14. The CDR3 contains 17 residues. The CDR3, as DNA: TGTGCCAGTAGTACTTCACACGGGACAGGGGGAGATGTTGGCTACACCTTC. Its translation: CASSTSHGTGGDVGYTF.

The chain employs TRBV5-8 and TRBJ1-2, with D perhaps TRBD1 (6 bases). The CDR3 contains 17 residues. Germline V gene lookup returns CDR1 SGHTS and CDR2 YDEGEE. V gave up 7 bases and J gave up 7 bases, with 29 bases separating them. CDR3 bases: TGTGCCAGCGCACAGGACAGACGGGGTAGAATTTTACGTGGCTACACCTTC. Translated: CASAQDRRGRILRGYTF.

This CDR3 reads CASKDRGLTEAFF. DNA of the CDR3: TGTGCCAGTAAAGACAGGGGGCTCACTGAAGCTTTCTTT. This sequence joins TRBV19 and TRBJ1-1, with 10 bases that match TRBD1. J lost 4 bases, V lost 7 bases, and 3 bases had no gene match. Germline-derived CDR1 and CDR2 are LNHDA and SQIVND (reference sequence). There are 13 residues in the CDR3.